What follows are 22 T cell receptor beta chains derived from one specimen sequenced in a study of T cell responses to AZD1222 COVID-19 vaccine. Sequencing was performed with immunoSEQ multiplex PCR; in TCRdb, only in-frame clones are kept and a portion is missing. The sample records some 93,000 clones, approximately 87% being singletons. The sample was peripheral blood, taken 28 days after the second AZD1222 dose. The source is an adult who received the AZD1222 COVID-19 vaccine.

The chain recombines TRBV5-4 with TRBJ1-1, with 10 bases identical to TRBD1. Germline V CDR1 and CDR2: SGHNT, YYREEE (reference sequence). The CDR3 covers 17 residues. V dropped 4 bases and J dropped 5; count of bases not matched to a gene: 14. CDR3 sequence reads: CASSDRQGAKVETEAFF. As DNA, the CDR3 is TGTGCCAGCAGCGATCGACAGGGGGCAAAGGTGGAGACTGAAGCTTTCTTT. Full variable domain (missing parts from reference TRBV5-4 and TRBJ1-1): ETGVTQSPTHLIKTRGQQVTLRCSSQSGHNTVSWYQQALGQGPQFIFQYYREEENGRGNFPPRFSGLQFPNYSSELNVNALELDDSALYLCASSDRQGAKVETEAFFGQGTRLTVV.

This clone came up a few times. The same CDR3 also results from other DNA sequences found in this sample. The rearrangement joins TRBV5-1 to TRBJ2-1, with 9 bases aligning to TRBD2. Looked up from germline, CDR1 is SGHRS and CDR2 is YFSETQ. V was pared by 3 bases and J by 4 bases, with 2 bases of the junction left unmatched. CDR3 size: 14 residues. Here the CDR3 reads CASSSAGGYNEQFF. CDR3 DNA: TGCGCCAGCAGCTCAGCGGGGGGATACAATGAGCAGTTCTTC.

This clone was picked up many times. The V call is TRBV3-1 (or the pseudogene TRBV3-2), the J call TRBJ2-1; 13 bases fit TRBD2. The CDR3 has 15 residues. Trimming took 5 bases from V and 9 from J; bases not matched to a gene: 7. CDR1 and CDR2 from the germline V gene are LGHDT and YNNKEL (reference sequence). CDR3 coding DNA: TGTGCCAGCAGCTCCGGGACTAGCGGGACTGGTGAGCAGTTCTTC. As protein: CASSSGTSGTGEQFF.

The chain joins TRBV7-2 to TRBJ2-1; TRBD2 matches 10 bases. With 2 bases clipped from V and 7 bases from J, the junction kept 11 bases outside the gene matches. The CDR3 extends over 17 amino acids. Germline V CDR1 and CDR2: SGHTA, FQGNSA. The CDR3 DNA reads as TGTGCCAGCAGCTTATCGGCTAGAGCGGGGGGGAATAATGAGCAGTTCTTC. It translates to CASSLSARAGGNNEQFF. Looking up the rest from reference TRBV7-2 and TRBJ2-1 gives the full variable domain: GAGVSQSPSNKVTEKGKDVELRCDPISGHTALYWYRQSLGQGLEFLIYFQGNSAPDKSGLPSDRFSAERTGGSVSTLTIQRTQQEDSAVYLCASSLSARAGGNNEQFFGPGTRLTVL.

The chain combines TRBV4-1 with TRBJ1-1; 7 bases are a match to TRBD1. The germline V gene has CDR1 MGHRA and CDR2 YSYEKL. The CDR3 sequence is 14 residues long. V lost 4 bases to trimming and J lost 11 bases; unmatched junction nucleotides: 13. The chain's CDR3 is CASSLVEGAIKAFF. CDR3 bases: TGCGCCAGCAGCCTAGTCGAGGGGGCGATAAAGGCTTTCTTT.

V usage is TRBV6-5 and J usage is TRBJ2-7; no definite D call. This CDR3 has 14 residues. CDR1 and CDR2 (germline): MNHEY, SVGAGI. V was clipped by 7 bases and J by 0 bases, with 13 bases between them. The CDR3 nucleotides are TGTGCCAGCAATCACGGGCAGAGCTCCTACGAGCAGTACTTC. This codes for CASNHGQSSYEQYF.

The chain has TRBV27 and TRBJ2-1, with 9 bases that match TRBD2. The trim removed 2 bases at V and 7 bases at J, leaving 6 bases unmatched. The CDR3 is made up of 15 amino acids. Germline values: CDR1 MNHEY, CDR2 SMNVEV (reference sequence). For the CDR3, the DNA is TGTGCCAGCAGTTTAGAGCGGGAGGACGTTAATGAGCAGTTCTTC. It is translated as CASSLEREDVNEQFF.

The V gene is TRBV5-1, the J gene TRBJ2-7; a possible D gene is TRBD1 (6 bases). V lost 0 bases and J lost 2, with 15 bases in between. Per germline, CDR1 SGHRS and CDR2 YFSETQ. CDR3 length: 16 residues. The CDR3 reads CASSLGIGRGAYEQYF. CDR3 DNA sequence: TGCGCCAGCAGCTTGGGGATCGGCAGGGGCGCCTACGAGCAGTACTTC.

The chain joins TRBV2 to TRBJ1-1; D unresolved. Trimming took 7 bases from V and 4 from J, leaving 16 bases between them. CDR3 length equals 14 residues. Looked up from germline, CDR1 is SNHLY and CDR2 is FYNNEI. CDR3 sequence reads: CASTRGWVSTEAFF. CDR3 DNA: TGTGCCAGCACTCGGGGTTGGGTATCCACTGAAGCTTTCTTT.

This sequence joins TRBV4-1 and TRBJ1-2; 7 positions match TRBD1. Germline CDR1 reads MGHRA; CDR2 reads YSYEKL. The CDR3 length is 13 residues. J was trimmed by 2 bases and V by 4 bases; bases with no gene match: 1. CDR3: CASSPQGNYGYTF. CDR3 nucleotides: TGCGCCAGCAGCCCACAGGGGAACTATGGCTACACCTTC.

The genes are TRBV2 and TRBJ1-4, with 7 bases lining up with TRBD1. The CDR3 sequence is 13 residues long. The germline gives CDR1 SNHLY, CDR2 FYNNEI. The junction had 2 bases not matched to a gene; V was cut back by 7 bases and J by 3 bases. The CDR3 DNA follows: TGTGCCAGCATAGGGGGCCCTAATGAAAAACTGTTTTTT. Protein product: CASIGGPNEKLFF. Full variable domain (remainder filled in from reference TRBV2 and TRBJ1-4): EPEVTQTPSHQVTQMGQEVILRCVPISNHLYFYWYRQILGQKVEFLVSFYNNEISEKSEIFDDQFSVERPDGSNFTLKIRSTKLEDSAMYFCASIGGPNEKLFFGSGTQLSVL.

This clone was observed a single time. This chain uses TRBV6-1 with TRBJ1-4; the D is unclear. CDR3 length: 14 residues. The ends were cut back, 3 bases at V and 0 bases at J, with 5 bases in the middle. Germline V gene sequence: CDR1 MNHNS, CDR2 SASEGT. Written as DNA, the CDR3 is TGTGCCAGCAGTGACGTGGCAACTAATGAAAAACTGTTTTTT. Translating gives CASSDVATNEKLFF.

This chain joins TRBV7-2 and TRBJ1-4; D is uncertain. V lost 7 bases to trimming and J lost 2 bases, with 11 bases between them. Germline lookup yields CDR1 SGHTA and CDR2 FQGNSA. The CDR3 consists of 14 residues. CDR3 in amino acids: CASTSPETNEKLFF. CDR3 in DNA: TGTGCCAGCACCTCACCAGAGACTAATGAAAAACTGTTTTTT. The complete variable domain, with remaining parts taken from reference TRBV7-2 and TRBJ1-4, reads GAGVSQSPSNKVTEKGKDVELRCDPISGHTALYWYRQSLGQGLEFLIYFQGNSAPDKSGLPSDRFSAERTGGSVSTLTIQRTQQEDSAVYLCASTSPETNEKLFFGSGTQLSVL.

The chain links TRBV5-1 to TRBJ1-1, with 8 bases identical to TRBD1. The CDR3 sequence is 12 residues long. With 7 bases clipped from V and 2 bases from J, the junction kept 1 base outside the gene matches. Germline values: CDR1 SGHRS, CDR2 YFSETQ. For the CDR3, the DNA is TGCGCCAGCGGACAGGGCAACACTGAAGCTTTCTTT. Translated, it gives CASGQGNTEAFF.

The J gene is TRBJ2-5, the V gene TRBV18; the D is unclear. Germline V gives CDR1 KGHSH, CDR2 LQKENI. This CDR3 has 13 residues. V lost 2 bases to trimming and J lost 5 bases, with 9 bases between them. The CDR3: CASSPSPFETQYF. The CDR3 bases are TGTGCCAGCTCACCATCCCCGTTCGAGACCCAGTACTTC.

Only one count was recorded for this clone. The chain joins TRBV3-1 (or the pseudogene TRBV3-2) to TRBJ1-1; possible D gene TRBD1, 5 bases. This CDR3 spans 13 amino acids. Germline values: CDR1 LGHDT, CDR2 YNNKEL (reference sequence). Trimming took 3 bases from V and 1 from J, leaving 6 bases between them. The CDR3 loop reads CASSQTANTEAFF. CDR3 sequence (DNA): TGTGCCAGCAGCCAGACAGCGAACACTGAAGCTTTCTTT.

The chain recombines TRBV10-3 with TRBJ1-5; D might be TRBD1 (5 bases). The CDR3 totals 15 residues. Germline V lookup: CDR1 ENHRY, CDR2 SYGVKD. Trimming removed 4 bases at V and 6 bases at J, with 16 bases between. This chain's CDR3 is CAISVGQGNAQPQHF. The CDR3 DNA sequence: TGTGCCATCAGTGTCGGGCAGGGTAACGCTCAGCCCCAGCATTTT.

The rearrangement joins TRBV7-8 to TRBJ1-3; TRBD1 matches 8 bases. The J segment lost 3 bases and the V segment lost 3 bases, leaving 7 bases of the junction unmatched. Germline V gene data show CDR1 as SGHVS and CDR2 as FQNEAQ. This CDR3 has 16 amino acids. Here the CDR3 reads CASSFAGQELGNTIYF. The CDR3 DNA sequence: TGTGCCAGCAGCTTTGCGGGACAGGAGCTTGGAAACACCATATATTTT.

The rearrangement links TRBV3-1 (or the pseudogene TRBV3-2) to TRBJ1-6; the D gene is possibly TRBD1 (5 bases). Germline CDR1 and CDR2: LGHDT and YNNKEL (reference sequence). Trimming took off 1 base at V and 12 bases at J, with 10 bases between the two ends. This CDR3 is built from 13 residues. The CDR3 here is CASSQAGDLPLHF. The CDR3, as DNA: TGTGCCAGCAGCCAAGCGGGGGACCTACCCCTCCACTTT.

V gene TRBV6-6 combines with J gene TRBJ2-1; D is undetermined. From germline, CDR1 is MNHNY and CDR2 SVGAGI (reference sequence). The CDR3 contains 15 residues. V dropped 1 base and J dropped 2 bases, with 9 bases sitting between them. The CDR3 reads CASSYYGDPYNEQFF. The CDR3 DNA sequence: TGTGCCAGCAGTTACTACGGAGACCCCTACAATGAGCAGTTCTTC.

This clone occurred once. The rearrangement uses TRBV6-1 and TRBJ2-3, with D perhaps matching TRBD2 (5 bases). The CDR3 runs 17 residues. Germline V lookup: CDR1 MNHNS, CDR2 SASEGT. Deletions cut 1 base from V and 4 bases from J, with 18 bases between. CDR3 bases: TGTGCCAGCAGTGAAGAGGGATCTAGCTGGTTCGCAGATACGCAGTATTTT. Amino acids: CASSEEGSSWFADTQYF.

The chain employs TRBV19 and TRBJ2-3, with 9 bases identical to TRBD1. J was trimmed by 0 bases and V by 3 bases; bases with no gene match: 4. The CDR3 sequence is 16 residues long. The germline gives CDR1 LNHDA, CDR2 SQIVND (reference sequence). The CDR3 loop reads CASSMTGGSSTDTQYF. CDR3 DNA sequence: TGTGCCAGTAGTATGACAGGGGGGTCTAGCACAGATACGCAGTATTTT. Based on the CDR3 plus reference TRBV19 and TRBJ2-3, the full variable domain is DGGITQSPKYLFRKEGQNVTLSCEQNLNHDAMYWYRQDPGQGLRLIYYSQIVNDFQKGDIAEGYSVSREKKESFPLTVTSAQKNPTAFYLCASSMTGGSSTDTQYFGPGTRLTVL.